Listed here are 13 T cell receptor beta chains from one sample, sequenced in a study of cytomegalovirus exposure and HLA in healthy donors. The data were produced by immunoSEQ multiplex PCR, yet TCRdb's version contains in-frame clones alone and is incomplete. The table lists 200,000 to 300,000 clones, about 90% of them singletons. Source material: PBMCs. Receptor source: a man aged 18-30 years in good health and CMV-seropositive.

This chain uses TRBV9 with TRBJ2-2; 8 bases are a match to TRBD2. CDR3 length: 17 amino acids. The germline V gene encodes CDR1 SGDLS and CDR2 YYNGEE. Trimming took 4 bases from V and 7 from J; bases not matched to a gene: 15. This CDR3 is CASSPSPGRALGGELFF. The CDR3 coding sequence is TGTGCCAGCAGCCCCAGCCCCGGGAGGGCCCTAGGCGGGGAGCTGTTTTTT.

The chain is built from TRBV6-1 and TRBJ1-3; D is ambiguous. The germline V and J ends were trimmed by 6 bases and 0 bases, with 6 bases remaining between them. The length of the CDR3 is 13 residues. Germline V gene data show CDR1 as MNHNS and CDR2 as SASEGT. CDR3 amino acids: CASSEISGNTIYF. The CDR3 nucleotides are TGTGCCAGCAGCGAGATCTCTGGAAACACCATATATTTT.

The rearrangement links TRBV5-6 to TRBJ1-5; D unclear. The V end was cut by 4 bases, the J end by 0 bases, with 14 bases between. The CDR3 has 16 residues. Germline V CDR1 and CDR2: SGHDT, YYEEEE. Here the CDR3 DNA reads TGTGCCAGCAGCGACGGCCCTGGGAGTAGCAATCAGCCCCAGCATTTT. This sequence encodes CASSDGPGSSNQPQHF.

The chain combines TRBV7-9 with TRBJ1-2; 7 bases agree with TRBD1. J lost 0 bases, V lost 4 bases, and 2 bases had no gene match. CDR3 size: 14 residues. Per germline, CDR1 SEHNR and CDR2 FQNEAQ (reference sequence). CDR3 amino acids: CASSSDRTNYGYTF. DNA for the CDR3: TGTGCCAGCAGCTCGGACAGGACTAACTATGGCTACACCTTC.

This chain joins TRBV14 and TRBJ2-1, with a weak D call TRBD1 (5 bases). The V end was cut by 0 bases, the J end by 9 bases, with 9 bases between. This CDR3 comprises 13 residues. The V gene's germline CDR1 is SGHDN and CDR2 FVKESK. CDR3 loop: CASSQDPQGEQFF. CDR3 DNA: TGTGCCAGCAGCCAAGACCCCCAGGGTGAGCAGTTCTTC.

This rearrangement joins TRBV30 to TRBJ1-4, with D possibly matching TRBD1 (5 bases). CDR3 size: 19 residues. With 1 base removed from V and 0 bases from J, the gap between germline ends came to 21 bases. Per germline, CDR1 GTSNPN and CDR2 SVGIG (reference sequence). DNA of the CDR3: TGTGCCTGGAGTGGCCCACAAAGGGGCGGTGGAGCAACTAATGAAAAACTGTTTTTT. The encoded protein is CAWSGPQRGGGATNEKLFF. The whole variable domain, filled in from reference TRBV30 and TRBJ1-4, reads SQTIHQWPATLVQPVGSPLSLECTVEGTSNPNLYWYRQAAGRGLQLLFYSVGIGQISSEVPQNLSASRPQDRQFILSSKKLLLSDSGFYLCAWSGPQRGGGATNEKLFFGSGTQLSVL.

The CDR3: CASSLKPVQEQYF. CDR3 in DNA: TGTGCCAGCAGCTTAAAGCCTGTTCAGGAGCAGTACTTC. The chain is built from TRBV7-9 and TRBJ2-7; unclear D gene. Germline V lookup: CDR1 SEHNR, CDR2 FQNEAQ (reference sequence). V lost 2 bases, J lost 7 bases, and 12 bases lay in between. The CDR3 loop spans 13 amino acids.

V usage is TRBV30 and J usage is TRBJ2-7; 14 positions match TRBD2. Germline V gene sequence: CDR1 GTSNPN, CDR2 SVGIG (reference sequence). The CDR3 extends over 14 amino acids. V lost 4 bases to trimming and J lost 5 bases; unmatched junction nucleotides: 4. The CDR3 DNA is TGTGCCTGGACGAGACTAGCGGGAGGGGACGAGCAGTACTTC. Translated, it gives CAWTRLAGGDEQYF.

The V gene is TRBV19, the J gene TRBJ1-5; perhaps TRBD1 as D (5 bases). Germline CDR1 and CDR2: LNHDA and SQIVND (reference sequence). Trimming shortened V by 1 base and J by 5 bases, and 12 bases separated the two germline ends. The CDR3 sequence is 15 residues long. The CDR3 reads CASSIGSGLDQPQHF. The CDR3 DNA is TGTGCCAGTAGTATAGGATCAGGGTTGGATCAGCCCCAGCATTTT.

This clone was picked up one time. J is TRBJ1-5 and V is TRBV5-1; 7 bases are a match to TRBD1. Germline V gives CDR1 SGHRS, CDR2 YFSETQ. The trim removed 5 bases at V and 5 bases at J, leaving 10 bases unmatched. This CDR3 region has 15 residues. In nucleotides, the CDR3 is TGCGCCAGCAGTTTCCAGGGGGGGGTCGATCAGCCCCAGCATTTT. Residues: CASSFQGGVDQPQHF.

The V call is TRBV6-1, the J call TRBJ1-5; D is unclear. The CDR3 is 13 residues long. Trimming took 4 bases from V and 6 from J, leaving 10 bases between them. From germline, CDR1 is MNHNS and CDR2 SASEGT. CDR3 nucleotide sequence: TGTGCCAGCAGTGGCGAAGGCGGTCAGCCCCAGCATTTT. The encoded protein is CASSGEGGQPQHF.

CDR3 loop: CASSRGDSTGKYEQYF. CDR3 nucleotides: TGCGCCAGCAGCAGGGGGGACTCCACGGGGAAGTACGAGCAGTACTTC. V gene TRBV5-1 combines with J gene TRBJ2-7; either TRBD1 or TRBD2 may supply D (6 bases each). The CDR3 length is 16 residues. V was clipped by 4 bases and J by 4 bases, with 21 bases between them. Per the germline V gene, CDR1 is SGHRS and CDR2 is YFSETQ. Variable domain in full (rest from reference TRBV5-1 and TRBJ2-7): KAGVTQTPRYLIKTRGQQVTLSCSPISGHRSVSWYQQTPGQGLQFLFEYFSETQRNKGNFPGRFSGRQFSNSRSEMNVSTLELGDSALYLCASSRGDSTGKYEQYFGPGTRLTVT.

This clone was observed once. The chain carries TRBV18 and TRBJ1-2, with D uncertain. The CDR3 has 15 amino acids. The germline V and J ends were trimmed by 5 bases and 5 bases, with 18 bases remaining between them. The V gene's germline CDR1 is KGHSH and CDR2 LQKENI. Written as DNA, the CDR3 is TGTGCCAGCTCATCCACAGAGACTCGAGGGTATGGCTACACCTTC. Protein sequence: CASSSTETRGYGYTF.